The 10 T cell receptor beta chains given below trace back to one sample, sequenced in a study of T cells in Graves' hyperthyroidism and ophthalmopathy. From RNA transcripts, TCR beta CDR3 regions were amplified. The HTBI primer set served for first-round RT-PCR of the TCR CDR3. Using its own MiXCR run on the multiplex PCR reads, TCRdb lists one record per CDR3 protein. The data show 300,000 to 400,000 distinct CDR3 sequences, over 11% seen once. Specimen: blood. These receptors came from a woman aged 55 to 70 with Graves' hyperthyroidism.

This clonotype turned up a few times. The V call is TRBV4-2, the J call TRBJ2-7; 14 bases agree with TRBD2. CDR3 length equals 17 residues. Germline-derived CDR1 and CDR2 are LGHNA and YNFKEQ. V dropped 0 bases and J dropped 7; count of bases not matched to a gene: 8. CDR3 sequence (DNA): TGTGCCAGCAGCCAAGATACCGGACTAGCGGGAGGTGAGGAGCAGTACTTC. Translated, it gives CASSQDTGLAGGEEQYF.

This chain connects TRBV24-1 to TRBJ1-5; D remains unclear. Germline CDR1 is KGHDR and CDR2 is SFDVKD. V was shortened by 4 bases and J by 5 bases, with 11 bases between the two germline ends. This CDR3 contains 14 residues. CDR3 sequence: CATSDRTTYQPQHF. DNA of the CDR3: TGTGCCACCAGTGACCGAACCACATATCAGCCCCAGCATTTT.

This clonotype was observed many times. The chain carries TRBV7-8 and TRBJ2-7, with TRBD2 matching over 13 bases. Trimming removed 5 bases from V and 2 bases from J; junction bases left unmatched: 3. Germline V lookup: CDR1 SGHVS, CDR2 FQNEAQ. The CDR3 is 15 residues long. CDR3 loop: CASSLLAGGTYEQYF. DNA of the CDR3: TGTGCCAGCAGCCTACTAGCGGGAGGGACCTACGAGCAGTACTTC.

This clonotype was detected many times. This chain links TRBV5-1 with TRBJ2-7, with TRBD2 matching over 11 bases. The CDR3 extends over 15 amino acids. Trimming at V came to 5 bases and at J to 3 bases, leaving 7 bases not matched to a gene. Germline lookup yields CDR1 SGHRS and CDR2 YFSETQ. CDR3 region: CASSRAGTSGYEQYF. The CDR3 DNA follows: TGCGCCAGCAGTCGTGCGGGGACTAGCGGCTACGAGCAGTACTTC.

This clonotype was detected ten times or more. As DNA, the CDR3 is TGTGCCAGCAGCTATACTAGCGGAAGATACGAGCAGTACTTC. Translated, it gives CASSYTSGRYEQYF. The rearrangement joins TRBV7-2 to TRBJ2-7; 8 nucleotides agree with TRBD2. The CDR3 has 14 amino acids. Germline V gene sequence: CDR1 SGHTA, CDR2 FQGNSA. V lost 4 bases, J lost 4 bases, and 6 bases stayed unmatched.

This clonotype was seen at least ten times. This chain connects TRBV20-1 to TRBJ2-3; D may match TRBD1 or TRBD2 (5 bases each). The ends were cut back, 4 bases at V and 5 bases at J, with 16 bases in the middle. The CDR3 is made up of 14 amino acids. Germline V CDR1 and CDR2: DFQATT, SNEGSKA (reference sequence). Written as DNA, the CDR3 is TGCAGTGCTACTGGGACCCGCGTCGGAGATACGCAGTATTTT. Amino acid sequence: CSATGTRVGDTQYF.

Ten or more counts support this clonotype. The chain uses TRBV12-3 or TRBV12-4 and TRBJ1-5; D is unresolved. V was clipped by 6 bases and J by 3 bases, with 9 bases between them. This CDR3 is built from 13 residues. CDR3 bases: TGTGCCAGCAGCACCGCCGACAATCAGCCCCAGCATTTT. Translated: CASSTADNQPQHF.

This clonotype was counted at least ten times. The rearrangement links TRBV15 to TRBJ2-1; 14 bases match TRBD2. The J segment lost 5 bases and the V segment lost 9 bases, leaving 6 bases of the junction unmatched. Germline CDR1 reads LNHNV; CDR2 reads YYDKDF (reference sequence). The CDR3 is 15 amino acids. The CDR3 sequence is CATGTSGSFHNEQFF. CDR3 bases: TGTGCCACTGGGACTAGCGGGAGTTTCCACAATGAGCAGTTCTTC.

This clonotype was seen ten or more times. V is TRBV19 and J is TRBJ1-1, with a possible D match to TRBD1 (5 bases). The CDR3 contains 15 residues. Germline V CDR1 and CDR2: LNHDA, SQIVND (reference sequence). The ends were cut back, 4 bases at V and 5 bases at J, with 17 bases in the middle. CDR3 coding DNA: TGTGCCAGTAGTACGGGGAGGGGTTTGGGGACTGAAGCTTTCTTT. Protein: CASSTGRGLGTEAFF.

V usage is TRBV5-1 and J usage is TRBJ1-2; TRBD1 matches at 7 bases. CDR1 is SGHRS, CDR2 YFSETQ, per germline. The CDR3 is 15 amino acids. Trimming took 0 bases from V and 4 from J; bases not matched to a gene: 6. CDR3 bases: TGCGCCAGCAGCTTGGCTTGGACAGGCGCCTATGGCTACACCTTC. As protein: CASSLAWTGAYGYTF. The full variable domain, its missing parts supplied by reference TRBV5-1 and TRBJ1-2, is KAGVTQTPRYLIKTRGQQVTLSCSPISGHRSVSWYQQTPGQGLQFLFEYFSETQRNKGNFPGRFSGRQFSNSRSEMNVSTLELGDSALYLCASSLAWTGAYGYTFGSGTRLTVV.